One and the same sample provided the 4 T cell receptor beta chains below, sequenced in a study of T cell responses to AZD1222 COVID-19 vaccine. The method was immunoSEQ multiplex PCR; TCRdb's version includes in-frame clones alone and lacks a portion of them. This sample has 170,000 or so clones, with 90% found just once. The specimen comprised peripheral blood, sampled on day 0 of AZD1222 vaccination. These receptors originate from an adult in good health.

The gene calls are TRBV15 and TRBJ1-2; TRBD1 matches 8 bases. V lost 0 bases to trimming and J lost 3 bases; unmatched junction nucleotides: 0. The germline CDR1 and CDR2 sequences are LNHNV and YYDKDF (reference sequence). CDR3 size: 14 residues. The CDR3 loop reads CATSREDRDYGYTF. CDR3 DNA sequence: TGTGCCACCAGCAGAGAGGACAGGGACTATGGCTACACCTTC.

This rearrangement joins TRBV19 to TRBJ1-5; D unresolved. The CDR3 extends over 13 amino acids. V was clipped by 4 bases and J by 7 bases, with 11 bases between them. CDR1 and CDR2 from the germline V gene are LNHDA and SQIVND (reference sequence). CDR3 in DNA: TGTGCCAGTAGTACGGCGGGGATGCAGCCCCAGCATTTT. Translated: CASSTAGMQPQHF.

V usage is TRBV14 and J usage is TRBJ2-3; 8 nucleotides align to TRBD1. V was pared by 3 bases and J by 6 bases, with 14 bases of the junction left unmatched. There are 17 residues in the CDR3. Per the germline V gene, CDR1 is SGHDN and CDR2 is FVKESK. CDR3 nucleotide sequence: TGTGCCAGCAGCCAGCTAGGGACAGGCCTACCGGGTGATACGCAGTATTTT. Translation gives CASSQLGTGLPGDTQYF.

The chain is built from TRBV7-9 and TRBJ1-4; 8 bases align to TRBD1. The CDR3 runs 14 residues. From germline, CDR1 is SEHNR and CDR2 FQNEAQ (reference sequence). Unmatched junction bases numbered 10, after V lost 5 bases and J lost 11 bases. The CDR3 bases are TGTGCCAGCAGCCTAGGACAGGGATCGCGCAAACTGTTTTTT. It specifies CASSLGQGSRKLFF. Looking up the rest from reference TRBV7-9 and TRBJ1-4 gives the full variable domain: DTGVSQNPRHKITKRGQNVTFRCDPISEHNRLYWYRQTLGQGPEFLTYFQNEAQLEKSRLLSDRFSAERPKGSFSTLEIQRTEQGDSAMYLCASSLGQGSRKLFFGSGTQLSVL.